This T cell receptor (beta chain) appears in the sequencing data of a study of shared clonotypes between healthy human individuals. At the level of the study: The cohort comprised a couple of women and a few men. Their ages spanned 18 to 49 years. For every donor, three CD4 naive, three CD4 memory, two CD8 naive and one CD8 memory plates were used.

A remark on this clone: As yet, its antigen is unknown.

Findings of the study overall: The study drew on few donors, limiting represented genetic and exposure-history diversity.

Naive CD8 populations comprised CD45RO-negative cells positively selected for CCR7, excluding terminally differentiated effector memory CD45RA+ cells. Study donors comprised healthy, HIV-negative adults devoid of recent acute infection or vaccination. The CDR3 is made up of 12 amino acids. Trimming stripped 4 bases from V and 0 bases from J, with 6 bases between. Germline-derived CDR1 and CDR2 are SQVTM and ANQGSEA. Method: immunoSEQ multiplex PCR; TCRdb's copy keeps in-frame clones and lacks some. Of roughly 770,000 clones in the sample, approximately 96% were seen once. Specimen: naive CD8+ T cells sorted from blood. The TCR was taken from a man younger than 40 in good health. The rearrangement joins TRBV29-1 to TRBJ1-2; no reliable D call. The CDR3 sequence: CSVVLANYGYTF. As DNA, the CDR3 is TGCAGCGTTGTACTTGCTAACTATGGCTACACCTTC. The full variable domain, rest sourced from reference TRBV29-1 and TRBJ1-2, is SAVISQKPSRDICQRGTSLTIQCQVDSQVTMMFWYRQQPGQSLTLIATANQGSEATYESGFVIDKFPISRPNLTFSTLTVSNMSPEDSSIYLCSVVLANYGYTFGSGTRLTVV.